Below, one TCR beta chain is given with its context. Its antigen is as yet unknown. This specimen belongs to a study of TIL therapy for anti-PD-1-resistant metastatic lung cancer. Specified time point: pre-treatment sample, taken before nivolumab and TIL therapy. Pleural nodules or supraclavicular lymph nodes made up most of the excised metastases sampled. Patients then received nivolumab; progressors got lymphodepletion, TIL and IL-2. Adults with stage 4 NSCLC were enrolled in a phase I trial. General study results and limits: TIL cultures after expansion showed higher clonality and lower diversity than baseline tumor (median roughly 6.3% vs 31%).

The immunoSEQ assay was v3. Sequencing depth was around 2 million read pairs for survey level, roughly 4.5-6.5 million for deep. The method was immunoSEQ multiplex PCR; TCRdb's version includes in-frame clones alone and lacks a portion of them. In the table there are around 26,000 clones, 60% to 80% of which are singletons. The specimen was tumor tissue, collected at baseline. The TCR comes from a woman aged 25-80 years with non-small cell lung cancer.

CDR3 nucleotide sequence: TGTGCCAGCAGTTACTCGAGTAGGGGGCGCGGCTACACCTTC. Protein product: CASSYSSRGRGYTF. The chain recombines TRBV6-5 with TRBJ1-2; 7 nucleotides align to TRBD1. The CDR3 loop spans 14 amino acids. CDR1 is MNHEY, CDR2 SVGAGI, per germline. J gave up 8 bases and V 0 bases, and 6 bases lay outside the gene matches.